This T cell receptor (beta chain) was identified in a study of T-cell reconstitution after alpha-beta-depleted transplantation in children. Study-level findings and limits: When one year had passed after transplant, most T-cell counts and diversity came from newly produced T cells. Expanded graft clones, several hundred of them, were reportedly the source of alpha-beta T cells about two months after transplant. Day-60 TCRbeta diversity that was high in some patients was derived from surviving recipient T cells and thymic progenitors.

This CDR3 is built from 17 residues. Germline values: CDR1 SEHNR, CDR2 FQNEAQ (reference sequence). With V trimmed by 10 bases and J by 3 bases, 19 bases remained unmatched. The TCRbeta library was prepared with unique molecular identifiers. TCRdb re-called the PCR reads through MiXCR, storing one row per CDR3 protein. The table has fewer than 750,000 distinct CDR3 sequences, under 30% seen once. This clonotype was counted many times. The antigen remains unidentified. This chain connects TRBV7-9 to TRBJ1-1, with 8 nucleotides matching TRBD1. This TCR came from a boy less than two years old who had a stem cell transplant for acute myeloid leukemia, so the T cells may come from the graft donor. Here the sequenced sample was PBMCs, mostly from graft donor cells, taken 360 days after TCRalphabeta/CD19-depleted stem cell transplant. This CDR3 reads CAILAPRTGNFHTEAFF. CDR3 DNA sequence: TGTGCCATCCTAGCACCTCGGACAGGGAACTTCCACACTGAAGCTTTCTTT.